Only one count was recorded for the clone carrying this T cell receptor (beta chain). V was trimmed by 3 bases and J by 2 bases, leaving 10 bases between them. CDR3 length: 14 residues. Germline V gene lookup returns CDR1 SGHTA and CDR2 FQGTGA. The entry originates in a study of blood T cell repertoires in COVID-19. Libraries were prepared by immunoSEQ multiplex PCR; TCRdb keeps only in-frame clonotypes and omits some of them. Of about 310,000 clones listed, 80% to 90% are singletons. The sequenced material came from PBMCs or T cells enriched from blood (not recorded which). This sequence was found in a man between 25 and 39 years old who had recovered from COVID-19. The V gene is TRBV7-3, the J gene TRBJ1-1, with D hard to call. The CDR3 region is CASSLTTVNTEAFF. The CDR3 nucleotides read TGTGCCAGCAGCTTGACCACAGTTAACACTGAAGCTTTCTTT.